This TCR beta chain was found in a study of vaccination effects on CD4 cells after COVID-19. For the study at large: Antigen-specific CD4+ T cells expanded by the ViraFEST assay with viral peptide pools were then sequenced.

Concerning this clone itself: Its antigen is as yet unknown.

TCRdb keeps only in-frame clones here, not all; method: immunoSEQ multiplex PCR. The sample gives tens of thousands of clones, roughly 73% of which show up once; about 2% is in the top ten. From germline, CDR1 is SGHTA and CDR2 FQGNSA. The CDR3 contains 17 residues. The ends lost 2 bases at V and 6 bases at J; junction bases unmatched: 5. It was after more than 8 days of culture that CD4+ T cells were isolated. Participants were given two doses of BNT162b2 or mRNA-1273 vaccine. The study found no prior SARS-CoV-2 infection in the vaccine recipients, who tested negative for nucleocapsid antibodies. On days 3 and 7, fresh IL-2 medium replaced half the medium.

V usage is TRBV7-2 and J usage is TRBJ2-3, with 16 bases matching TRBD2. The sequencing here drew on CD4+ T cells from PBMCs cultured without peptide, taken after COVID-19 vaccination. The receptor comes from a human donor who received a COVID-19 vaccine. CDR3 sequence reads: CASSLTGLAGGPDTQYF. The CDR3 DNA sequence: TGTGCCAGCAGCTTAACGGGACTAGCGGGGGGGCCGGATACGCAGTATTTT.